This TCR beta chain was found in a study of blood T cell repertoires in COVID-19. Across the study: The United States, Italy and Spain supplied acute and convalescent COVID-19 samples. PBMCs, B-cell-depleted T cells, or T cells provided the cDNA or gDNA that made up the material.

As originally analysed: Estimated nucleated cell counts came from reference gene primer amplification. TCRdb's table, derived via immunoSEQ multiplex PCR, lists solely in-frame clones and lacks some. V and J calls and clone size are copied from that table; D and trimming were computed from the DNA. Of about 240,000 clones listed, about 85% are singletons. The V end lost 4 bases, the J end lost 0 bases, and 10 bases lay between the germline ends. Germline V lookup: CDR1 SGHRS, CDR2 YFSETQ. The CDR3 is 14 residues long. This clone was seen just once. The V call is TRBV5-1, the J call TRBJ1-2, with D possibly matching TRBD1 (6 bases). Sequencing was performed on peripheral blood. This sequence originates from a man in his sixties who had recovered from COVID-19. In DNA form, the CDR3 reads TGCGCCAGCAGCGTACAGGGAGCTAACTATGGCTACACCTTC. Translated: CASSVQGANYGYTF.